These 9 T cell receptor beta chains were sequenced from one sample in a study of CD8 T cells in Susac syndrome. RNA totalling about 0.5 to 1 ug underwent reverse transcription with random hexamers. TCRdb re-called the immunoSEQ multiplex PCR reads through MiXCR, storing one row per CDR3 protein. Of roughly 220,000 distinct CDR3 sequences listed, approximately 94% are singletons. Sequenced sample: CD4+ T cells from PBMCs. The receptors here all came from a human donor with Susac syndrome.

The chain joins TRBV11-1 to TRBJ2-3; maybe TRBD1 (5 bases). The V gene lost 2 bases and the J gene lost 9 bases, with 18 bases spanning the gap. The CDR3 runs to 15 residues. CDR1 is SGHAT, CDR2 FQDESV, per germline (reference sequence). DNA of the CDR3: TGTGCCAGCAGCTTACGAAGGGGCTCTCTAGGGACGCAGTATTTT. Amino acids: CASSLRRGSLGTQYF.

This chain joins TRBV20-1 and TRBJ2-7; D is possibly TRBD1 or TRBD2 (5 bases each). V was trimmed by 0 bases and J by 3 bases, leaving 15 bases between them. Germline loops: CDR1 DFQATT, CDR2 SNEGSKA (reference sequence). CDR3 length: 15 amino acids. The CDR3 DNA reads TGCAGTGCTAGAGATCGACTGGGGGAGTTCTACGAGCAGTACTTC. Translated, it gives CSARDRLGEFYEQYF.

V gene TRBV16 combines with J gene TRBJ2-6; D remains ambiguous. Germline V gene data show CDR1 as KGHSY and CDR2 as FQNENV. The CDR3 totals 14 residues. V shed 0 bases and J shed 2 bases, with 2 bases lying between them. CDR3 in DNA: TGTGCCAGCAGCCAATCGGCTGGGGCCAACGTCCTGACTTTC. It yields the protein CASSQSAGANVLTF.

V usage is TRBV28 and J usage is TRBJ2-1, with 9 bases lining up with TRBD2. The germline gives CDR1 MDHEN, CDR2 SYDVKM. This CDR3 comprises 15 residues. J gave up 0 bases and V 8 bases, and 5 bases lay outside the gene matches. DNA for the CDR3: TGTGCCAGCGGCCGCGGGGGGGGCTCCTACAATGAGCAGTTCTTC. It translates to CASGRGGGSYNEQFF.

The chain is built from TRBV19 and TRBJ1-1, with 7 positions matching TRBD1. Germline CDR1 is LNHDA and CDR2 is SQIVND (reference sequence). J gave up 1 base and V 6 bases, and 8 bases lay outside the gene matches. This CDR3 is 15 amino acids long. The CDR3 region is CASSPDRDRNTEAFF. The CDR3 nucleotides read TGTGCCAGTAGCCCAGACCGGGACAGGAACACTGAAGCTTTCTTT.

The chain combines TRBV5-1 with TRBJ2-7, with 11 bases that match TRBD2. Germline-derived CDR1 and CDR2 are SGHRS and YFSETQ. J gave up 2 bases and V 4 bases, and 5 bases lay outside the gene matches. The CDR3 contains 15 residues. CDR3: CASSTTSGVTYEQYF. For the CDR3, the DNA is TGCGCCAGCAGCACGACTAGCGGGGTAACCTACGAGCAGTACTTC.

CDR3 amino acids: CSASSRGTGAYEQYF. CDR3 coding DNA: TGCAGTGCTAGCTCCAGGGGGACTGGGGCCTACGAGCAGTACTTC. This chain links TRBV20-1 with TRBJ2-7; maybe TRBD1 (7 bases). The CDR3 totals 15 residues. V lost 3 bases and J 2 bases, leaving 17 bases between the germline ends. Looked up from germline, CDR1 is DFQATT and CDR2 is SNEGSKA (reference sequence).

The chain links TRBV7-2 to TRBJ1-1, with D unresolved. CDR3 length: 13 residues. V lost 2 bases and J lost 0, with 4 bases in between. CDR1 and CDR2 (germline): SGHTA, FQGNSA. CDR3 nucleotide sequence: TGTGCCAGCAGCTTACACATGAACACTGAAGCTTTCTTT. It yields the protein CASSLHMNTEAFF.

The CDR3 loop is CSASDGNGYTF. Here the CDR3 DNA reads TGCAGTGCTAGTGACGGGAATGGCTACACCTTC. The chain employs TRBV20-1 and TRBJ1-2; unclear D gene. CDR1 and CDR2 (germline): DFQATT, SNEGSKA (reference sequence). Trimming took off 3 bases at V and 6 bases at J, with 8 bases between the two ends. The CDR3 runs 11 residues.